This T cell receptor (beta chain) was sequenced for a study of blood T cell repertoires in COVID-19 (dated by TCRdb to 2019 to 2021). Some background on the complete study: Samples from collaborators originated in the United States, Italy and Spain and spanned both the acute and convalescent phases of COVID-19. Nearly every sample came with metadata listing a de-identified subject ID, COVID-19 status, age in years and sex. A freely available public database, intended as a resource for researchers studying the immune response to SARS-CoV-2, is where the repertoires were released. Subjects who had been exposed to COVID-19, were actively infected with it, or had recovered from it provided the deeply sampled blood TCRbeta repertoires that made up the dataset. The samples were drawn from two sources: the first 160 participants of the ongoing ImmuneRACE study, and fewer than 1,500 subjects contributed by 6 global collaborators. The prospective study material was composed of cDNA or gDNA derived from T cells, B-cell-depleted T cells, or PBMCs. HLA class I and class II types, where available, came from metadata supplied by the sample provider rather than from assay-based typing.

One collaborating source in Seattle enrolled patients while the patients were actively infected and followed the patients over time throughout the course of disease. Whole blood was collected in K2EDTA tubes by collaborating institutions according to the institutions' own protocols. For TCRbeta analysis, collaborators shipped samples in one of three forms: frozen whole blood, isolated PBMCs, or DNA extracted from either of those sample types. TCRbeta CDR3 regions were amplified from genomic DNA by means of the immunoSEQ Assay, a bias-controlled multiplex PCR. Per the original workflow: Within the assay, amplification of reference gene primers was used to estimate how many nucleated cells each sample contained. Sequence reads were collapsed and filtered to measure the absolute abundance of every unique TCRbeta CDR3 rearrangement. For each sample, productive Simpson clonality was calculated as the square root of Simpson's diversity index across productive rearrangements. Here the immuneACCESS table is served through TCRdb, limited to in-frame sequences with V and J called. Missing clones are a known gap in these copies; in checked studies unresolved V genes cover under half, and the rest lacks a known reason. That table gives V, J and clone size, and the DNA gave D and trimming. The sample table shows some 200,000 clones, and 82% are seen once. The top ten constitute approximately 5.6% of the sample.

V sheds 7 bases and J sheds 5 bases, leaving 21 bases between their ends. CDR1 and CDR2, per the germline V gene (reference sequence), are MNHNY and SVGAGI. The CDR3 holds 15 amino acids from the cysteine to the phenylalanine. Just CDR3 DNA is preserved here, 45 bases in frame from base 1. Points on this clone: Its antigen target is currently unknown. Per-base quality was not reported, and no clone a single base away is much larger than it.

The paper's findings and limits, for the study overall: How much clinical and demographic metadata was included differed by source and by participant, and the metadata was provided uncurated.

In this chain, TRBV6-6 is recombined with TRBJ2-7; perhaps TRBD2 is the D gene, with 5 bases matching. Sequenced material: peripheral blood. The receptor was derived from a woman aged 65 to 85 with COVID-19, enrolled during active disease. The CDR3 protein: CASTNQGGQWDEQYF. The DNA sequence is TGTGCCAGCACCAACCAAGGAGGCCAGTGGGACGAGCAGTACTTC.